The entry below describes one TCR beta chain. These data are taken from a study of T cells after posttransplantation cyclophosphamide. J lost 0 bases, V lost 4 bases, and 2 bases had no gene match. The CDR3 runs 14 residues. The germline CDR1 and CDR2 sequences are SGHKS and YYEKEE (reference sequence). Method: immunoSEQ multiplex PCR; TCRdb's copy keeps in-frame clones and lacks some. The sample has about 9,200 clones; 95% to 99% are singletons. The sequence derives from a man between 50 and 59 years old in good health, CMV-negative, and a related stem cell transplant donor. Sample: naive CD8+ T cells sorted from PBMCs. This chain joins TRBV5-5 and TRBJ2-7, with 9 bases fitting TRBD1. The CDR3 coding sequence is TGTGCCAGCAGCGGGACAGGGAACTCCTACGAGCAGTACTTC. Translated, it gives CASSGTGNSYEQYF.